The rows below give T cell receptor beta chains drawn from one sample of a study of CD8 T cells in ankylosing spondylitis. TCRdb recomputed calls from the 5' RACE reads with MiXCR, one row per CDR3 protein. This sample yields a few hundred thousand distinct CDR3 sequences, of which about 13% are seen a single time; nearly 7% belongs to the top ten. The material sequenced was blood, either unsorted or a sorted T cell fraction (not recorded which). The receptors here all came from a male donor with ankylosing spondylitis. The CDR3 runs from the conserved cysteine through the conserved F or W. Fields, in order: J gene, clone size, V gene, D gene, CDR3 length, CDR3 protein, CDR3 DNA. A D gene is named only where the DNA matches it firmly. The size of a clone is reported for some rows only, either as once, few or many, or as a class for expanded clones.

j_gene: TRBJ1-1
abundance: NA
v_gene: TRBV7-9
d_gene: TRBD1
len: 15
CDR3aa: CASSPAGQPNTEAFF
CDR3nt: TGTGCCAGCAGCCCAGCGGGACAGCCGAACACTGAAGCTTTCTTT

j_gene: TRBJ2-3
abundance: NA
v_gene: TRBV25-1
d_gene: NA
len: 14
CDR3aa: CASSDPRGTDTQYF
CDR3nt: TGTGCCAGCAGTGACCCCAGGGGCACAGATACGCAGTATTTT

j_gene: TRBJ1-6
abundance: few
v_gene: TRBV7-9
d_gene: NA
len: 15
CDR3aa: CASSLSGRENSPLHF
CDR3nt: TGTGCCAGCAGCTTATCGGGCAGGGAGAATTCACCCCTCCACTTT

j_gene: TRBJ2-1
abundance: NA
v_gene: TRBV11-3
d_gene: NA
len: 14
CDR3aa: CASSSPRGANEQFF
CDR3nt: TGTGCCAGCAGTTCCCCTCGGGGGGCCAATGAGCAGTTCTTC

j_gene: TRBJ2-3
abundance: few
v_gene: TRBV5-1
d_gene: NA
len: 15
CDR3aa: CASSAGVVHGDTQYF
CDR3nt: TGCGCCAGCAGCGCTGGAGTGGTGCATGGAGATACGCAGTATTTT

j_gene: TRBJ2-1
abundance: NA
v_gene: TRBV20-1
d_gene: NA
len: 15
CDR3aa: CSAKRRRGSYNEQFF
CDR3nt: TGCAGTGCAAAGAGGCGGAGGGGCTCCTACAATGAGCAGTTCTTC

j_gene: TRBJ2-5
abundance: NA
v_gene: TRBV20-1
d_gene: TRBD2
len: 18
CDR3aa: CSARDLWASGRAGETQYF
CDR3nt: TGCAGTGCTAGAGATCTGTGGGCTAGCGGGAGGGCCGGGGAGACCCAGTACTTC

j_gene: TRBJ2-7
abundance: few
v_gene: TRBV7-2
d_gene: NA
len: 17
CDR3aa: CASSFSGLPRSSYEQYF
CDR3nt: TGTGCCAGCAGCTTTTCAGGGCTCCCGAGGAGCTCCTACGAGCAGTACTTC

j_gene: TRBJ2-1
abundance: few
v_gene: TRBV7-8
d_gene: NA
len: 10
CDR3aa: CANGRNEQFF
CDR3nt: TGTGCCAACGGTAGGAATGAGCAGTTCTTC

j_gene: TRBJ2-1
abundance: few
v_gene: TRBV5-6
d_gene: NA
len: 14
CDR3aa: CASSLEPTSDEQFF
CDR3nt: TGTGCCAGCAGCTTGGAACCTACCAGCGATGAGCAGTTCTTC

j_gene: TRBJ2-7
abundance: NA
v_gene: TRBV20-1
d_gene: NA
len: 15
CDR3aa: CSAASPGTNSYEQYF
CDR3nt: TGCAGTGCTGCAAGCCCCGGGACAAACTCCTACGAGCAGTACTTC

j_gene: TRBJ1-5
abundance: NA
v_gene: TRBV5-1
d_gene: NA
len: 13
CDR3aa: CASSSALDQPQHF
CDR3nt: TGCGCCAGCAGCTCTGCCCTCGATCAGCCCCAGCATTTT

j_gene: TRBJ2-3
abundance: few
v_gene: TRBV5-1
d_gene: TRBD1
len: 14
CDR3aa: CASSKTGAQGTQYF
CDR3nt: TGCGCCAGCAGCAAAACAGGGGCCCAAGGTACGCAGTATTTT

j_gene: TRBJ1-1
abundance: many
v_gene: TRBV7-2
d_gene: NA
len: 15
CDR3aa: CASSQRGTMNTEAFF
CDR3nt: TGTGCCAGCAGCCAGAGGGGGACGATGAACACTGAAGCTTTCTTT

j_gene: TRBJ1-5
abundance: NA
v_gene: TRBV6-5
d_gene: NA
len: 13
CDR3aa: CASSYLSGQPQHF
CDR3nt: TGTGCCAGCAGTTACCTCTCCGGCCAGCCCCAGCATTTT

j_gene: TRBJ1-2
abundance: NA
v_gene: TRBV7-9
d_gene: TRBD1
len: 14
CDR3aa: CASSFGTVNYGYTF
CDR3nt: TGTGCCAGCAGCTTCGGGACAGTGAACTATGGCTACACCTTC

j_gene: TRBJ2-1
abundance: NA
v_gene: TRBV5-1
d_gene: TRBD2
len: 15
CDR3aa: CASSLQSGNINEQFF
CDR3nt: TGCGCCAGCAGCTTGCAGAGCGGGAATATTAATGAGCAGTTCTTC

j_gene: TRBJ1-2
abundance: NA
v_gene: TRBV3-1
d_gene: TRBD1
len: 18
CDR3aa: CASSQDNLLGTASYGYTF
CDR3nt: TGTGCCAGCAGCCAAGATAATTTACTGGGGACAGCGTCCTATGGCTACACCTTC

j_gene: TRBJ2-5
abundance: few
v_gene: TRBV11-3
d_gene: TRBD2
len: 15
CDR3aa: CASSLRTSGEETQYF
CDR3nt: TGTGCCAGCAGCCTTCGGACTAGCGGAGAAGAGACCCAGTACTTC

j_gene: TRBJ2-3
abundance: few
v_gene: TRBV5-4
d_gene: NA
len: 14
CDR3aa: CASSPAQRTDTQYF
CDR3nt: TGTGCCAGCAGCCCGGCCCAAAGGACAGATACGCAGTATTTT

j_gene: TRBJ2-5
abundance: NA
v_gene: TRBV7-2
d_gene: TRBD1
len: 16
CDR3aa: CASSLGQGAGQETQYF
CDR3nt: TGTGCCAGCAGCTTAGGACAGGGGGCCGGACAAGAGACCCAGTACTTC

j_gene: TRBJ2-5
abundance: many
v_gene: TRBV7-2
d_gene: NA
len: 14
CDR3aa: CASSLGGAGETQYF
CDR3nt: TGTGCCAGCAGCCTAGGGGGGGCGGGAGAGACCCAGTACTTC